A few counts support the clone carrying this T cell receptor (beta chain). Its specificity is unknown. TCRdb redid the calling of the 5' RACE reads with MiXCR, one entry per CDR3 protein. This table holds about 60,000 distinct CDR3 sequences, 10% to 15% found once. This entry belongs to a study of early T cells in non-severe SARS-CoV-2 infection. Overall study findings and caveats: Matching with VDJdb favored anti-spike CD8 responses (missing private and CD4 specificities).

V lost 1 base and J lost 6, with 12 bases in between. This CDR3 is 14 amino acids long. The origin of this receptor is an adult who was a healthcare worker with PCR-confirmed SARS-CoV-2 infection or an uninfected control (not recorded which). Sequenced: whole blood. This rearrangement joins TRBV12-3 or TRBV12-4 to TRBJ1-2; D is possibly TRBD1 (6 bases). The CDR3 coding sequence is TGTGCCAGCAGTTTAGGCAGGGGCCCCGATGGCTACACCTTC. Amino acids: CASSLGRGPDGYTF.